These T cell receptor beta chains were read from a single sample in a study of shared clonotypes between healthy human individuals. Clones were read by immunoSEQ multiplex PCR, and TCRdb kept only the in-frame ones, dropping some. The sample records under 2,000,000 clones, roughly 94% being singletons. Sequenced sample: naive CD8+ T cells sorted from blood. All receptors come from a man between 18 and 35 years old in good health. Each CDR3 is given with its conserved first and last residue. Each record gives: clone size, V gene, J gene, D gene, CDR3 DNA, CDR3 protein. A D gene is named only where the DNA matches it firmly. Part of the rows lack a size; the others show once, few, many or a class for expanded clones.

abundance: NA; v_gene: TRBV4-1; j_gene: TRBJ2-7; d_gene: TRBD2; CDR3nt: TGCGCCAGCAGCCGAACTAGCGGGGGACGTTACGAGCAGTACTTC; CDR3aa: CASSRTSGGRYEQYF
abundance: NA; v_gene: TRBV30; j_gene: TRBJ1-4; d_gene: TRBD1; CDR3nt: TGTGCCTGGGCAGGGGGGGGAGGAGAAAAACTGTTTTTT; CDR3aa: CAWAGGGGEKLFF
abundance: NA; v_gene: TRBV27; j_gene: TRBJ2-3; d_gene: NA; CDR3nt: TGTGCCAGCAGTTTGTCAGGCAGCACAGATACGCAGTATTTT; CDR3aa: CASSLSGSTDTQYF
abundance: NA; v_gene: TRBV4-3; j_gene: TRBJ2-7; d_gene: TRBD2; CDR3nt: TGCGCCAGCAGCCAAGATCTAGCGGGAGCTGGCGAGCAGTACTTC; CDR3aa: CASSQDLAGAGEQYF
abundance: NA; v_gene: TRBV6-1; j_gene: TRBJ2-3; d_gene: NA; CDR3nt: TGTGCCAGCAGTGAAGCGGGCTATTCTAGCACAGATACGCAGTATTTT; CDR3aa: CASSEAGYSSTDTQYF
abundance: NA; v_gene: TRBV7-9; j_gene: TRBJ1-1; d_gene: NA; CDR3nt: TGTGCCAGCAGCTTAGACAGCCTCTACACTGAAGCTTTCTTT; CDR3aa: CASSLDSLYTEAFF
abundance: NA; v_gene: TRBV28; j_gene: TRBJ2-7; d_gene: NA; CDR3nt: TGTGCCAGCAGCGCAGGGGACGAGCAGTACTTC; CDR3aa: CASSAGDEQYF
abundance: NA; v_gene: TRBV6-5; j_gene: TRBJ2-7; d_gene: NA; CDR3nt: TGTGCCAGCAGTTACTCGGTGGGTAGCTCCTACGAGCAGTACTTC; CDR3aa: CASSYSVGSSYEQYF
abundance: NA; v_gene: TRBV10-2; j_gene: TRBJ2-1; d_gene: NA; CDR3nt: TGCGCCAGCAGTTTTGACGGCGACTCCTACAATGAGCAGTTCTTC; CDR3aa: CASSFDGDSYNEQFF
abundance: NA; v_gene: TRBV2; j_gene: TRBJ2-5; d_gene: TRBD1; CDR3nt: TGTGCCAGCAGCGGGGACAGGGAGTACCAAGAGACCCAGTACTTC; CDR3aa: CASSGDREYQETQYF
abundance: NA; v_gene: TRBV10-2; j_gene: TRBJ2-1; d_gene: NA; CDR3nt: TGCGCCAGCAGGGACCCGGACGGTGAGCAGTTCTTC; CDR3aa: CASRDPDGEQFF
abundance: NA; v_gene: TRBV27; j_gene: TRBJ2-5; d_gene: NA; CDR3nt: TGTGCCAGCAGTTTATACAATCAAGGGACCCAGTACTTC; CDR3aa: CASSLYNQGTQYF
abundance: NA; v_gene: TRBV28; j_gene: TRBJ1-6; d_gene: NA; CDR3nt: TGTGCCAGCAGTTTTGAGCAGGCTTATAATTCACCCCTCCACTTT; CDR3aa: CASSFEQAYNSPLHF
abundance: NA; v_gene: TRBV7-9; j_gene: TRBJ1-2; d_gene: NA; CDR3nt: TGTGCCAGCAGCTCTAATAGGGGCAGTCAAGCTAACTATGGCTACACCTTC; CDR3aa: CASSSNRGSQANYGYTF
abundance: NA; v_gene: TRBV2; j_gene: TRBJ2-7; d_gene: TRBD1; CDR3nt: TGTGCCAGCAGTACCGGGACAGTTAAGTCCTACGAGCAGTACTTC; CDR3aa: CASSTGTVKSYEQYF
abundance: NA; v_gene: TRBV5-8; j_gene: TRBJ1-1; d_gene: TRBD1; CDR3nt: TGTGCCAGCAGCACCCGGACAGGGGACGCTGAAGCTTTCTTT; CDR3aa: CASSTRTGDAEAFF
abundance: NA; v_gene: TRBV28; j_gene: TRBJ2-2; d_gene: NA; CDR3nt: TGTGCCAGCAGTTTCCAGCGGTACACCGGGGAGCTGTTTTTT; CDR3aa: CASSFQRYTGELFF
abundance: once; v_gene: TRBV6-1; j_gene: TRBJ1-1; d_gene: NA; CDR3nt: TGTGCCAGCAGTTATCAGGGACTGAACACTGAGGCTTTCTTT; CDR3aa: CASSYQGLNTEAFF
abundance: NA; v_gene: TRBV27; j_gene: TRBJ2-1; d_gene: TRBD2; CDR3nt: TGTGCCAGCAGTTTATCGCCGGGACTAGCGAATGAGCAGTTCTTC; CDR3aa: CASSLSPGLANEQFF
abundance: NA; v_gene: TRBV4-1; j_gene: TRBJ2-7; d_gene: TRBD2; CDR3nt: TGCGCCAGCAGCCAAGGGGGGGGGATCCCCTACGAGCAGTACTTC; CDR3aa: CASSQGGGIPYEQYF
abundance: NA; v_gene: TRBV27; j_gene: TRBJ2-7; d_gene: NA; CDR3nt: TGTGCCAGCAGGCTCCGGGGCGCCACCTACGAGCAGTACTTC; CDR3aa: CASRLRGATYEQYF
abundance: NA; v_gene: TRBV19; j_gene: TRBJ1-1; d_gene: NA; CDR3nt: TGTGCCAGTAGCGAGCTGGGTACGTTCACTGAAGCTTTCTTT; CDR3aa: CASSELGTFTEAFF
abundance: NA; v_gene: TRBV5-4; j_gene: TRBJ1-4; d_gene: NA; CDR3nt: TGTGCCAGCAGCTTACAGGGCTCTAATGAAAAACTGTTTTTT; CDR3aa: CASSLQGSNEKLFF
abundance: NA; v_gene: TRBV11-2; j_gene: TRBJ1-4; d_gene: NA; CDR3nt: TGTGCCAGCAGCCTAGGGGTTGGGGGTCCGCAGGAAAAACTGTTTTTT; CDR3aa: CASSLGVGGPQEKLFF
abundance: NA; v_gene: TRBV27; j_gene: TRBJ1-5; d_gene: NA; CDR3nt: TGTGCCAGCAGCGAGGGGAGCAATCAGCCCCAGCATTTT; CDR3aa: CASSEGSNQPQHF
abundance: NA; v_gene: TRBV11-2; j_gene: TRBJ2-1; d_gene: NA; CDR3nt: TGTGCCAGCAGCCCGGACGACAGGAACAATGAGCAGTTCTTC; CDR3aa: CASSPDDRNNEQFF
abundance: NA; v_gene: TRBV4-2; j_gene: TRBJ1-1; d_gene: NA; CDR3nt: TGTGCCAGCAGCCAGGAAGAGAACACTGAAGCTTTCTTT; CDR3aa: CASSQEENTEAFF
abundance: NA; v_gene: TRBV29-1; j_gene: TRBJ2-3; d_gene: NA; CDR3nt: TGCAGCGTCTGGGACAGCACAGATACGCAGTATTTT; CDR3aa: CSVWDSTDTQYF
abundance: NA; v_gene: TRBV18; j_gene: TRBJ2-3; d_gene: NA; CDR3nt: TGTGCCAGCTCACCAGAGGACCCGTGGGCAGATACGCAGTATTTT; CDR3aa: CASSPEDPWADTQYF
abundance: NA; v_gene: TRBV5-1; j_gene: TRBJ2-1; d_gene: NA; CDR3nt: TGCGCCAGCAGCCCGGAGATCCTAGGTGGGGGGCAGTTCTTC; CDR3aa: CASSPEILGGGQFF